This TCR beta chain was sequenced during a study of blood T cells in healthy people across ages. The study, taken as a whole, reports: Long-lived donors exceeded aged donors in naive CD4+ cells and diversity. What prevented conclusive comparison of naive and antigen-experienced cells was that PBMCs were unsorted.

This CDR3 is 15 amino acids long. The germline gives CDR1 MNHEY, CDR2 SVGEGT. V lost 1 base and J 0 bases, leaving 10 bases between the germline ends. Of note for this clonotype: Its antigen is still unknown.

Together with a sample-barcoded 5' primer, a J-beta primer mix was included in a second PCR lasting about 6 to 12 cycles. No fewer than 3 million CDR3-containing paired-end reads came from each sample. TCRdb reanalysed the 5' RACE reads using MiXCR and keeps one entry per CDR3 protein. The data contain 1.2 million to 1.5 million distinct CDR3 sequences, approximately 40% of them seen just once; the ten biggest clones take up under 8%. The TCR was taken from a woman aged 18-29 years in good health. The rearrangement links TRBV6-2 or TRBV6-3 to TRBJ2-7, with unresolved D. Sequenced input: blood. CDR3 nucleotides: TGTGCCAGCAGTTACTGGTATATCGGCTCCTACGAGCAGTACTTC. This codes for CASSYWYIGSYEQYF.